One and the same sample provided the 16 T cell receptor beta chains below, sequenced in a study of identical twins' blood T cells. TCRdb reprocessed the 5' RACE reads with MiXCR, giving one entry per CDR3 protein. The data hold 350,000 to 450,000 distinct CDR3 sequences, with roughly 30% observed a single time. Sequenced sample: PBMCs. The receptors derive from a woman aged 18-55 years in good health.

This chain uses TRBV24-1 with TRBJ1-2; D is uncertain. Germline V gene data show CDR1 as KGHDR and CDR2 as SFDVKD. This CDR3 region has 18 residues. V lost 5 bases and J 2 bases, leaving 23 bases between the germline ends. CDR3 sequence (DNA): TGTGCCACCAGTGTAAAGGTCAGGCCGAGTCTGCCCAACTATGGCTACACCTTC. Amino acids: CATSVKVRPSLPNYGYTF.

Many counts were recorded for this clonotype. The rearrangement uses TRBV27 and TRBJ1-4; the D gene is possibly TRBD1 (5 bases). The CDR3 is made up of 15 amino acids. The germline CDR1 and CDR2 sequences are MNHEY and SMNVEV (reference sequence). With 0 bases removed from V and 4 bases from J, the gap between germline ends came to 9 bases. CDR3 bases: TGTGCCAGCAGTTTATCGGGGGGAGTTAATGAAAAACTGTTTTTT. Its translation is CASSLSGGVNEKLFF.

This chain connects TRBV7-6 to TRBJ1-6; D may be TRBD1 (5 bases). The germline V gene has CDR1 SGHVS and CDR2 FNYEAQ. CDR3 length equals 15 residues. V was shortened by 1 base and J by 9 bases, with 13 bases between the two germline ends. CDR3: CASSLGSGLGSPLHF. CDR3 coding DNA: TGTGCCAGCAGCTTAGGGTCGGGGCTGGGTTCACCCCTCCACTTT.

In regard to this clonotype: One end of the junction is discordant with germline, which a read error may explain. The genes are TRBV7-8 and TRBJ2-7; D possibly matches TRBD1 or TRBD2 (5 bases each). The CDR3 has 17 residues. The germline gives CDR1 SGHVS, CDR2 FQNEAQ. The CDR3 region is CASSHILKRDGGYEKYF. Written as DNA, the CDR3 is TGTGCCAGCAGCCATATTCTTAAGAGGGACGGCGGATACGAGAAGTACTTC.

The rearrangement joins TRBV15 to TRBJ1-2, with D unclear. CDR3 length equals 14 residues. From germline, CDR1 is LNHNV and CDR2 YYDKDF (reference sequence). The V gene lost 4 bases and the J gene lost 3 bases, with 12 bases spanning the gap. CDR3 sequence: CATSTGLQDYGYTF. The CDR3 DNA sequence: TGTGCCACCAGCACAGGCCTTCAAGACTATGGCTACACCTTC. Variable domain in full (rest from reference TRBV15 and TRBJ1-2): DAMVIQNPRYQVTQFGKPVTLSCSQTLNHNVMYWYQQKSSQAPKLLFHYYDKDFNNEADTPDNFQSRRPNTSFCFLDIRSPGLGDTAMYLCATSTGLQDYGYTFGSGTRLTVV.

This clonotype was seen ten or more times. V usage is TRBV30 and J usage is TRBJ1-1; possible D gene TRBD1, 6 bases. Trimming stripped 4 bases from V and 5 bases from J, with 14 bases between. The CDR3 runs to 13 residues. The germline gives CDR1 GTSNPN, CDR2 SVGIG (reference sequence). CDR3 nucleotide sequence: TGTGCCTGGACCCTACTACAGGGTACTGAAGCTTTCTTT. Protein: CAWTLLQGTEAFF.

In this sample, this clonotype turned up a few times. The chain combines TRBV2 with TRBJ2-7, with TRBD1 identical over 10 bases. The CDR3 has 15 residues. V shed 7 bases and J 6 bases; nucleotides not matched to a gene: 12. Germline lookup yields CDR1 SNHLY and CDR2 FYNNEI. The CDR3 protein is CASTSGDRGWVEQYF. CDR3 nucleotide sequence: TGTGCCAGCACGTCCGGGGACAGGGGATGGGTCGAGCAGTACTTC.

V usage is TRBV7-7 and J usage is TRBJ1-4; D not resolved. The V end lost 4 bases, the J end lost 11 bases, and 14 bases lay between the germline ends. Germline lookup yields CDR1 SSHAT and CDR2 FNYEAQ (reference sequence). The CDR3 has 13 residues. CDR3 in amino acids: CASSSSPNGKLFF. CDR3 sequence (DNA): TGTGCCAGCAGCTCGAGTCCTAATGGGAAACTGTTTTTT. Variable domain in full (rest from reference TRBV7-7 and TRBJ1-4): GAGVSQSPRYKVTKRGQDVTLRCDPISSHATLYWYQQALGQGPEFLTYFNYEAQPDKSGLPSDRFSAERPEGSISTLTIQRTEQRDSAMYRCASSSSPNGKLFFGSGTQLSVL.

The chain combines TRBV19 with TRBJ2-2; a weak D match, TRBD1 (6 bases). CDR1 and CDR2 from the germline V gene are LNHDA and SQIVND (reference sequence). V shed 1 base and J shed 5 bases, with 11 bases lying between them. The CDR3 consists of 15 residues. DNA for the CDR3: TGTGCCAGTAGTATAGCTGGGGGCCGGACCGGGGAGCTGTTTTTT. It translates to CASSIAGGRTGELFF.

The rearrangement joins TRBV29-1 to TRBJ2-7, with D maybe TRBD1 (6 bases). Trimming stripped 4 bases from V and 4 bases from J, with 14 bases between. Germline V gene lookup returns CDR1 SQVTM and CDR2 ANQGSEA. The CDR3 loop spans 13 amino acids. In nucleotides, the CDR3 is TGCAGCGTTGTGGACAGACCCGGGTACGAGCAGTACTTC. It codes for CSVVDRPGYEQYF.

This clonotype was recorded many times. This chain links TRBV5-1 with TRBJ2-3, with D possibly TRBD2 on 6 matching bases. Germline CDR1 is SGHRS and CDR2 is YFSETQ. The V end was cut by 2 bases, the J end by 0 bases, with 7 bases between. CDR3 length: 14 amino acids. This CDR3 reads CASSFGRSTDTQYF. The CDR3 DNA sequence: TGCGCCAGCAGCTTTGGGAGGAGCACAGATACGCAGTATTTT.

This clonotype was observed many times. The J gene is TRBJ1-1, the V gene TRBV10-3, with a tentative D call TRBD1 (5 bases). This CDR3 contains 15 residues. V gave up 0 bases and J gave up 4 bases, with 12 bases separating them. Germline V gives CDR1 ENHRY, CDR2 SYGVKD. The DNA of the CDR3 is TGTGCCATCAGTGAGTCGTATAGGGGCGGCACTGAAGCTTTCTTT. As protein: CAISESYRGGTEAFF.

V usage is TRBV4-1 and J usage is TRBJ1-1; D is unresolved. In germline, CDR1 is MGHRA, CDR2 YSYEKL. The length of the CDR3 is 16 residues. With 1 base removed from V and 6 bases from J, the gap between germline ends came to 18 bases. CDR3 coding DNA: TGCGCCAGCAGCCAAGCCCCTAGTTCCCGAGGATCTGAAGCTTTCTTT. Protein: CASSQAPSSRGSEAFF.

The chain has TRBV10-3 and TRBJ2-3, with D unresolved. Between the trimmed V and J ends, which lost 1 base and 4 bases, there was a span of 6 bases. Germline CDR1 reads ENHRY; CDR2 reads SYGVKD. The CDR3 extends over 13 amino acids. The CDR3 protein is CAISEYRADTQYF. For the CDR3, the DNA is TGTGCCATCAGTGAGTACCGAGCAGATACGCAGTATTTT.

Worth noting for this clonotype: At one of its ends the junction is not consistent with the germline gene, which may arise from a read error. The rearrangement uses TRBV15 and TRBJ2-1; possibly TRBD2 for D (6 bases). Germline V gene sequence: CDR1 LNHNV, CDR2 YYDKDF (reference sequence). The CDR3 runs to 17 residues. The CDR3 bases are TGCGCCACCAGCAGAGATCGGGGACTTACAACTTACAATGAGCAGTTCTTC. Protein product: CATSRDRGLTTYNEQFF.

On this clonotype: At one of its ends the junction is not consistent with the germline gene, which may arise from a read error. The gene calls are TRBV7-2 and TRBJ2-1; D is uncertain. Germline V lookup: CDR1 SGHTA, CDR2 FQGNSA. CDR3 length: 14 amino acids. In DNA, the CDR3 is TGTGCCAGCAGCTTAGTGATGACGGCCAATGAGCAGTCCTTC. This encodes CASSLVMTANEQSF.